The clone carrying this T cell receptor beta chain turned up a few times. Original methodology: Quantification of nucleated cells was approximated via reference gene primer amplification. TCRdb's copy holds only in-frame clones and misses some; the assay was immunoSEQ multiplex PCR. That table furnishes V, J and clone size, whereas the DNA furnished D and trimming. The table shows 250,000 to 350,000 clones, with 88% occurring only once. The data were taken from a study of blood T cell repertoires in COVID-19. Looking at the study overall: There were acute and convalescent COVID-19 samples, and they came from the United States, Italy and Spain. From T cells, B-cell-depleted T cells, or PBMCs came the material, which was cDNA or gDNA.

This CDR3 spans 14 amino acids. Trimming removed 1 base at V and 7 bases at J, with 13 bases between. The V gene's germline CDR1 is SGHAT and CDR2 FQNNGV. The clonotype was recovered from a man between 18 and 35 years old with active or convalescent COVID-19. The sequenced material came from peripheral blood. The chain couples TRBV11-2 to TRBJ1-2; D is uncertain. CDR3 loop: CASSLVVEVSGYTF. The CDR3 nucleotides read TGTGCCAGCAGCTTAGTAGTAGAGGTTTCTGGCTACACCTTC.